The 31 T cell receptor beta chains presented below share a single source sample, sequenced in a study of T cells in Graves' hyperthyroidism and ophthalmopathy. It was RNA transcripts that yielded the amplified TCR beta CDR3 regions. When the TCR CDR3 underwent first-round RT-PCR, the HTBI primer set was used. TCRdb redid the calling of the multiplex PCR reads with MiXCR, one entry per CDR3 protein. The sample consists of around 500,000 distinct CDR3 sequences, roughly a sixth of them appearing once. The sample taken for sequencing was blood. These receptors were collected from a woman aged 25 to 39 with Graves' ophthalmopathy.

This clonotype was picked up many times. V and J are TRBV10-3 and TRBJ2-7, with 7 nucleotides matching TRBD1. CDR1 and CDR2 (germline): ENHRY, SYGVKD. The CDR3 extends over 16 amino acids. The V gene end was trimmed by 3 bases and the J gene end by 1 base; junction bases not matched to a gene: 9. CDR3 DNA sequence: TGTGCCATCAGTGACTCAAAGACAGGGAGTTCCTACGAGCAGTACTTC. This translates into CAISDSKTGSSYEQYF.

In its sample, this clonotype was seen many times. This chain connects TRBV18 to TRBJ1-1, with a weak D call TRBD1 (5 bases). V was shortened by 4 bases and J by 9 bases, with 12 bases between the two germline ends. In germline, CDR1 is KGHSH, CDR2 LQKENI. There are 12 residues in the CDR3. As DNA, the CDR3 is TGTGCCAGCTCACTGACCGGGGCACAAGCTTTCTTT. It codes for CASSLTGAQAFF.

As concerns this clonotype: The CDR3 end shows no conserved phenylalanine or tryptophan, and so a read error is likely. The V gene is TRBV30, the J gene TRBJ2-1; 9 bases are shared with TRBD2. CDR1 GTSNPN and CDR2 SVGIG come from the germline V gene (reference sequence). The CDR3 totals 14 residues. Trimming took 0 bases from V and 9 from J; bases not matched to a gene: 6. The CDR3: CAWSVIGLASEQFL. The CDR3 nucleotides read TGTGCCTGGAGTGTAATTGGACTAGCGTCTGAGCAGTTCCTC.

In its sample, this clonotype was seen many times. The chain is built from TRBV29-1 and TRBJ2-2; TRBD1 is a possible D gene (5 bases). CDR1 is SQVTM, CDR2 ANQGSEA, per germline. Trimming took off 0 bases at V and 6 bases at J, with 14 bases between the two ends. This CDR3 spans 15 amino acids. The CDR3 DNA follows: TGCAGCGTTGAAGACAGGGTACAAACGTCCGGGGAGCTGTTTTTT. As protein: CSVEDRVQTSGELFF.

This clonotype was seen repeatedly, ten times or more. CDR3: CASSDRGDGEQYF. CDR3 bases: TGTGCCAGCAGCGACAGGGGAGACGGCGAGCAGTACTTC. The rearrangement joins TRBV3-1 to TRBJ2-7, with 8 bases aligning to TRBD1. Germline loops: CDR1 LGHDT, CDR2 YNNKEL (reference sequence). There are 13 residues in the CDR3. After removal of 5 bases from V and 6 bases from J, the junction contained 6 bases not matched to a gene.

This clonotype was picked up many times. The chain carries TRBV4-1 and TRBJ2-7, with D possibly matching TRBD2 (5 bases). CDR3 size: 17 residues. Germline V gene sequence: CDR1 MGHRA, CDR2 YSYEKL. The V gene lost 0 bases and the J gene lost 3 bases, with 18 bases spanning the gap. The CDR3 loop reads CASSQDWAGTRDYEQYF. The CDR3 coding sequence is TGCGCCAGCAGCCAAGATTGGGCCGGCACTAGGGACTACGAGCAGTACTTC.

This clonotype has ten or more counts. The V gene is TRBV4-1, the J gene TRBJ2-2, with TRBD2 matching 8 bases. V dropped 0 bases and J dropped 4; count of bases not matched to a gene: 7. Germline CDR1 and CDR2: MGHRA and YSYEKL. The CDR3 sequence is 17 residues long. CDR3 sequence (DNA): TGCGCCAGCAGCCAAGACCCTAGCGGGTATGGCACCGGGGAGCTGTTTTTT. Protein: CASSQDPSGYGTGELFF.

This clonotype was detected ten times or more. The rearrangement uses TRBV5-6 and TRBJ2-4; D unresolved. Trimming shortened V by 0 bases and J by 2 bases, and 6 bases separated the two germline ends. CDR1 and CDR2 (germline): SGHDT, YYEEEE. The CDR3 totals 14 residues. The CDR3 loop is CASSLGGTKNIQYF. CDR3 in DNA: TGTGCCAGCAGCTTGGGGGGAACCAAAAACATTCAGTACTTC.

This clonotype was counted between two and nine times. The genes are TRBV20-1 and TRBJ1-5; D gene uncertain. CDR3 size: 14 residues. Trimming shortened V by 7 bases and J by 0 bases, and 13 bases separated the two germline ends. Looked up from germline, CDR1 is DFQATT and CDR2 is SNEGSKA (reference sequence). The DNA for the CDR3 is TGCAGTGTCCAGACCCCTAATAGCAATCAGCCCCAGCATTTT. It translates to CSVQTPNSNQPQHF.

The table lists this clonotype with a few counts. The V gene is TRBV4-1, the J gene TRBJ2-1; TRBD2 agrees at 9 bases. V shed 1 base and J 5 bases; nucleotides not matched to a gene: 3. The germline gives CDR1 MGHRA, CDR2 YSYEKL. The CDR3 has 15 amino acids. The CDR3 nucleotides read TGCGCCAGCAGCCAAGGTAGCGGGAGAGACAATGAGCAGTTCTTC. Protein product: CASSQGSGRDNEQFF.

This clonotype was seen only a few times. The CDR3 coding sequence is TGCAGTGCTACTATGGGGATTAAGTATGGCTACACCTTC. Encoded protein: CSATMGIKYGYTF. The chain is built from TRBV20-1 and TRBJ1-2; D call uncertain. V gave up 4 bases and J gave up 5 bases, with 14 bases separating them. This CDR3 contains 13 residues. Germline loops: CDR1 DFQATT, CDR2 SNEGSKA (reference sequence).

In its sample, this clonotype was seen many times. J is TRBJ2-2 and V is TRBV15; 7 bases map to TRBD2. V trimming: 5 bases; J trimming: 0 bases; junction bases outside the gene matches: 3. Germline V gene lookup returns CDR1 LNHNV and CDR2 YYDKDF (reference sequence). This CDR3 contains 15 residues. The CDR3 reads CATSPSGTNTGELFF. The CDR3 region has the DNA TGTGCCACCAGCCCCAGCGGGACGAACACCGGGGAGCTGTTTTTT.

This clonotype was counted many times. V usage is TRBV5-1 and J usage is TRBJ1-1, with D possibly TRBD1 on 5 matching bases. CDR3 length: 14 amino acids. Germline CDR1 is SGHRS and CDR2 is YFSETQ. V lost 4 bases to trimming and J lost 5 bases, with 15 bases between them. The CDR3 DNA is TGCGCCAGCAGCCGAAACAATGGGGGTACTGAAGCTTTCTTT. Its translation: CASSRNNGGTEAFF.

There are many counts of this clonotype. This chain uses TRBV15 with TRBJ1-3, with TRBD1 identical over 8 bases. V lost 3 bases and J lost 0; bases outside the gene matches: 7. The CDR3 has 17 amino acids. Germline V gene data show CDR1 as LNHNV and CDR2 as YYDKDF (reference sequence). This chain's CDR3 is CATSSKTGANSGNTIYF. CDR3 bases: TGTGCCACCAGCAGTAAGACAGGGGCGAACTCTGGAAACACCATATATTTT.

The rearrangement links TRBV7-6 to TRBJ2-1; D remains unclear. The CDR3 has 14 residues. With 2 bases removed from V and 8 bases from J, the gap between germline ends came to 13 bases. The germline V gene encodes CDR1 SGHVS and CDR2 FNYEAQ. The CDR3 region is CASSLSLEVDEQFF. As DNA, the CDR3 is TGTGCCAGCAGCTTAAGTCTAGAAGTCGATGAGCAGTTCTTC.

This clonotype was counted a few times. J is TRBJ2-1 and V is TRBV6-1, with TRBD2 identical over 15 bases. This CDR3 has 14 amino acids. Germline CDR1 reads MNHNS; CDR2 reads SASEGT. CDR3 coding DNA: TGTGCTATCCTCGGGACTAGCGGGAGGAATGAGCAGTTCTTC. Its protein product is CAILGTSGRNEQFF.

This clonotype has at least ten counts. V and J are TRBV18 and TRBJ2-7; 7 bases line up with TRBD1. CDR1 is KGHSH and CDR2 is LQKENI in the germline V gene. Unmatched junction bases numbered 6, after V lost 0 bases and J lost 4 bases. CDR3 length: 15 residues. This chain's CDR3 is CASSPPAGGFYEQYF. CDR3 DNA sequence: TGTGCCAGCTCACCACCGGCAGGGGGATTTTACGAGCAGTACTTC.

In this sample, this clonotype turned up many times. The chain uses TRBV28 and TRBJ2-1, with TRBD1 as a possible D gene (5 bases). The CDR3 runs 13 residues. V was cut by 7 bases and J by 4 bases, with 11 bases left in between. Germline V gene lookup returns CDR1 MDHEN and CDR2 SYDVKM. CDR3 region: CASNEDSYNEQFF. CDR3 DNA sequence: TGTGCCAGCAACGAAGACAGTTACAATGAGCAGTTCTTC.

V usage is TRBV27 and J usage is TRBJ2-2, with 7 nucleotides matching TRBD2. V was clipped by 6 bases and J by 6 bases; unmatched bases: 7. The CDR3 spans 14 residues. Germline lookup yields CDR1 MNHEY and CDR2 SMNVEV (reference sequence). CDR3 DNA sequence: TGTGCCAGCAGGCCCCTGGGGGGGGCCGGGGAGCTGTTTTTT. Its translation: CASRPLGGAGELFF.

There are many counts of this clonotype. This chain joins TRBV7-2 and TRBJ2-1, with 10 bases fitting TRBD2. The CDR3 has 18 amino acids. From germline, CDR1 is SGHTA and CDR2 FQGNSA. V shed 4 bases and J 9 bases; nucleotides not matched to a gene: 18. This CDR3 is CASSSPLTGASGSGEQFF. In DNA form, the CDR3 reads TGTGCCAGCAGCTCACCTTTGACGGGCGCTAGCGGGAGCGGTGAGCAGTTCTTC.

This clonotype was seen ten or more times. In nucleotides, the CDR3 is TGTGCCAGCAGTTTCTTCGGGACAGGGGTCAATGAGCAGTTCTTC. Residues: CASSFFGTGVNEQFF. This chain joins TRBV28 and TRBJ2-1; 10 nucleotides align to TRBD1. The CDR3 has 15 amino acids. The junction had 5 bases not matched to a gene; V was cut back by 3 bases and J by 6 bases. Per germline, CDR1 MDHEN and CDR2 SYDVKM.

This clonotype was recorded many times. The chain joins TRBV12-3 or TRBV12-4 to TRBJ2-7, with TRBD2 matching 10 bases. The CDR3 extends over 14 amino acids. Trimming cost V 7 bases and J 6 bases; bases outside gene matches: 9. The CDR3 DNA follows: TGTGCCAGCACTCTAGCGGGAGTTCTTTCCGAGCAGTACTTC. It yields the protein CASTLAGVLSEQYF.

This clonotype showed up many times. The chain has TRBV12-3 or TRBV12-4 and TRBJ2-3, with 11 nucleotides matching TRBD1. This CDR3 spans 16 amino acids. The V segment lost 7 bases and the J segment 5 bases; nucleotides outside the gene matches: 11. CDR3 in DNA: TGTGCCAGCACCCGCGGCGAGGGACAGGGGGGAGATACGCAGTATTTT. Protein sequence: CASTRGEGQGGDTQYF.

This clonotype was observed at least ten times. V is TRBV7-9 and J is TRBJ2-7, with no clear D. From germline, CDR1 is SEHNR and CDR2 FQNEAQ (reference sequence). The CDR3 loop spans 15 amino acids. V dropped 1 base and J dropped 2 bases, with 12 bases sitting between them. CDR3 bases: TGTGCCAGCAGCTTAGTTGGGGTTAGGACCTACGAGCAGTACTTC. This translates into CASSLVGVRTYEQYF.

CDR3 in amino acids: CSALQGAFMNTEAFF. The CDR3 DNA follows: TGCAGTGCTTTACAGGGGGCGTTCATGAACACTGAAGCTTTCTTT. This rearrangement joins TRBV20-1 to TRBJ1-1; 9 bases line up with TRBD1. This CDR3 has 15 amino acids. Losses at the gene ends were 5 bases for V and 0 bases for J; bases not matched to a gene: 7. Looked up from germline, CDR1 is DFQATT and CDR2 is SNEGSKA (reference sequence).

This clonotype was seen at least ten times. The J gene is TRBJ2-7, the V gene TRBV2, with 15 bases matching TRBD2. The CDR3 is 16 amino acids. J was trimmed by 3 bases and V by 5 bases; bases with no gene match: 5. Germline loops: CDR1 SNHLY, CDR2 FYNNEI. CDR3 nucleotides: TGTGCCAGCAGTTTCGGGACTAGCGGGAGGTACTACGAGCAGTACTTC. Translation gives CASSFGTSGRYYEQYF.

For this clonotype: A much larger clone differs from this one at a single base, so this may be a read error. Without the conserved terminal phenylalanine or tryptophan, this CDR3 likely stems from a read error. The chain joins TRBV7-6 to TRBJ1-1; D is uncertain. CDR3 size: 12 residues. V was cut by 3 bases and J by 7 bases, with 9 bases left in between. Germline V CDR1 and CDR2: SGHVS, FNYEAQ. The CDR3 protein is CASSLEYSEAFL. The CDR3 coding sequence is TGTGCCAGCAGCTTGGAGTATAGTGAAGCTTTCCTT.

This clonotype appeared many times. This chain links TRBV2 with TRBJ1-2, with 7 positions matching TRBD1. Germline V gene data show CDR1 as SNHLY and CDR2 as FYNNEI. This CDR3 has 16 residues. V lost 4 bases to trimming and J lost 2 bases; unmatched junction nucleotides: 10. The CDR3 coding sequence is TGTGCCAGCAGTGCTAGGGCCGGGACAGAGAACTATGGCTACACCTTC. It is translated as CASSARAGTENYGYTF.

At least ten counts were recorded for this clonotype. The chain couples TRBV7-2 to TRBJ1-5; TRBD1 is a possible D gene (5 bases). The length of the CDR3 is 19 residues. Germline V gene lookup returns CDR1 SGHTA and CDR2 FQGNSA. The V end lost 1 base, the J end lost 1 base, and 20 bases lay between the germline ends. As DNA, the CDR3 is TGTGCCAGCAGCTTAGAGTTAGGGTTGTCTGGGGGGAGCAATCAGCCCCAGCATTTT. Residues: CASSLELGLSGGSNQPQHF. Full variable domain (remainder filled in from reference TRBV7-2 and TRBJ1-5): GAGVSQSPSNKVTEKGKDVELRCDPISGHTALYWYRQSLGQGLEFLIYFQGNSAPDKSGLPSDRFSAERTGGSVSTLTIQRTQQEDSAVYLCASSLELGLSGGSNQPQHFGDGTRLSIL.

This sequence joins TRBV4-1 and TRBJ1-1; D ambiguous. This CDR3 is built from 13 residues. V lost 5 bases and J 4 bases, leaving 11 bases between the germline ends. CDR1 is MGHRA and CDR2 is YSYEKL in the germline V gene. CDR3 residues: CASSYSPSTEAFF. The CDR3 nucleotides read TGCGCCAGCAGCTACTCCCCTAGCACTGAAGCTTTCTTT.

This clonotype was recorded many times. CDR3 sequence: CASSPGLAENIQYF. The CDR3 nucleotides read TGTGCCAGCAGCCCGGGACTAGCGGAAAACATTCAGTACTTC. This chain joins TRBV7-8 and TRBJ2-4, with 11 bases that match TRBD2. V shed 5 bases, J shed 5 bases, and the junction held 2 bases outside the gene matches. The germline V gene encodes CDR1 SGHVS and CDR2 FQNEAQ. This CDR3 has 14 residues.